This TCR beta chain was sequenced during a study of control samples from healthy donors and cancer patients. Here immunoSEQ multiplex PCR was the method, and the copy in TCRdb shows in-frame clones only, minus some. The profile shows some 150,000 clones, 75% to 90% of them singletons. Germline CDR1 and CDR2: MNHEY and SMNVEV (reference sequence). This CDR3 region has 14 residues. V was clipped by 10 bases and J by 4 bases, with 17 bases between them. This chain uses TRBV27 with TRBJ2-1, with D possibly matching TRBD1 (6 bases). The receptor was isolated from a man aged 30 to 39 in good health. Sequenced: blood. In DNA form, the CDR3 reads TGTGCCACCTTGTTGGGGGCTGGATACAATGAGCAGTTCTTC. It specifies CATLLGAGYNEQFF.